These 15 T cell receptor beta chains share one sample of origin, sequenced in a study of identical twins. MiXCR was run by TCRdb on the 5' RACE reads, yielding one entry per CDR3 protein. The data show 400,000 to 550,000 distinct CDR3 sequences, less than 25% seen once. The same sample was also studied in work on T cells expressing NK-cell markers.

Sequencing was performed on CD4+ T cells sorted from blood. The receptors were gathered from a woman aged 18-30 years in good health.

The rearrangement links TRBV5-1 to TRBJ2-6; TRBD1 is a possible D gene (6 bases). V was pared by 6 bases and J by 1 base, with 11 bases between. From germline, CDR1 is SGHRS and CDR2 YFSETQ. CDR3 length: 15 residues. This CDR3 is CASNSQGSGANVLTF. The CDR3 nucleotides read TGCGCCAGCAATTCACAGGGTTCTGGGGCCAACGTCCTGACTTTC. The full variable domain, rest sourced from reference TRBV5-1 and TRBJ2-6, is KAGVTQTPRYLIKTRGQQVTLSCSPISGHRSVSWYQQTPGQGLQFLFEYFSETQRNKGNFPGRFSGRQFSNSRSEMNVSTLELGDSALYLCASNSQGSGANVLTFGAGSRLTVL.

The chain couples TRBV10-3 to TRBJ2-7, with unresolved D. CDR1 and CDR2 from the germline V gene are ENHRY and SYGVKD. The CDR3 extends over 11 amino acids. V was clipped by 8 bases and J by 7 bases, with 12 bases between them. The DNA of the CDR3 is TGTGCCATCGAGGCCTTGGGAGAGCAGTACTTC. It encodes CAIEALGEQYF.

The gene calls are TRBV6-5 and TRBJ1-1; D may be TRBD1 (6 bases). The CDR3 is made up of 15 amino acids. V shed 0 bases and J shed 0 bases, with 8 bases lying between them. The V gene's germline CDR1 is MNHEY and CDR2 SVGAGI. DNA for the CDR3: TGTGCCAGCAGTTACTCGGGACACCTGAACACTGAAGCTTTCTTT. This gives the protein CASSYSGHLNTEAFF.

This clonotype occurred many times. The chain uses TRBV18 and TRBJ1-1; D ambiguous. Germline loops: CDR1 KGHSH, CDR2 LQKENI. V was shortened by 3 bases and J by 0 bases, with 5 bases between the two germline ends. The CDR3 consists of 13 residues. The CDR3: CASSPGMNTEAFF. The CDR3 DNA reads as TGTGCCAGCTCACCGGGCATGAACACTGAAGCTTTCTTT.

V usage is TRBV29-1 and J usage is TRBJ1-4, with 7 bases identical to TRBD1. Trimming removed 4 bases from V and 6 bases from J; junction bases left unmatched: 11. Germline values: CDR1 SQVTM, CDR2 ANQGSEA. This CDR3 contains 15 residues. This CDR3 is CSVVGSTGDYEKLFF. DNA for the CDR3: TGCAGCGTTGTAGGGTCAACAGGGGATTATGAAAAACTGTTTTTT.

The V and J genes are TRBV15 and TRBJ2-7; possibly TRBD1 or TRBD2 for D (6 bases each). Germline V gives CDR1 LNHNV, CDR2 YYDKDF (reference sequence). The germline V and J ends were trimmed by 5 bases and 7 bases, with 18 bases remaining between them. The CDR3 is 14 residues long. This CDR3 reads CATSVRAGTREQYF. CDR3 bases: TGTGCCACCAGCGTACGGGCGGGGACAAGGGAGCAGTACTTC.

The chain employs TRBV5-1 and TRBJ2-7, with TRBD2 matching over 8 bases. Germline V CDR1 and CDR2: SGHRS, YFSETQ. With 4 bases clipped from V and 1 base from J, the junction kept 10 bases outside the gene matches. The CDR3 runs 16 residues. Here the CDR3 DNA reads TGCGCCAGCAGCATCGGACTAGCAGGGAAGTCCTACGAGCAGTACTTC. Translating gives CASSIGLAGKSYEQYF.

The J gene is TRBJ2-5, the V gene TRBV29-1, with a weak D call TRBD1 (6 bases). The germline gives CDR1 SQVTM, CDR2 ANQGSEA. Trimming shortened V by 6 bases and J by 0 bases, and 11 bases separated the two germline ends. The CDR3 loop spans 13 amino acids. DNA of the CDR3: TGCAGCGTCGCCGGACAGAACCAAGAGACCCAGTACTTC. Translated: CSVAGQNQETQYF.

The DNA of the CDR3 is TGTGCCAGCAGTCAACTCTCGACGGTTCTAGGCACCGGGGAGCTGTTTTTT. Its translation is CASSQLSTVLGTGELFF. The chain carries TRBV28 and TRBJ2-2; D is uncertain. Trimming took off 5 bases at V and 4 bases at J, with 20 bases between the two ends. The CDR3 spans 17 residues. Germline lookup yields CDR1 MDHEN and CDR2 SYDVKM.

The genes are TRBV4-3 and TRBJ2-2; 7 bases are a match to TRBD2. Germline V lookup: CDR1 LGHNA, CDR2 YSLEER. Trimming at V came to 0 bases and at J to 6 bases, leaving 7 bases not matched to a gene. The CDR3 spans 16 residues. As DNA, the CDR3 is TGCGCCAGCAGCCAAGATTTGGGAGGGATGGCCGGGGAGCTGTTTTTT. The encoded protein is CASSQDLGGMAGELFF.

J is TRBJ2-1 and V is TRBV7-8; 7 bases agree with TRBD2. CDR3 length equals 16 residues. Germline CDR1 is SGHVS and CDR2 is FQNEAQ. V dropped 5 bases and J dropped 2; count of bases not matched to a gene: 9. DNA of the CDR3: TGTGCCAGCAGCCCTCCGAGGACTAGGACCTACAATGAGCAGTTCTTC. Translating gives CASSPPRTRTYNEQFF. Full variable domain (outside the CDR3, taken from reference TRBV7-8 and TRBJ2-1): GAGVSQSPRYKVAKRGQDVALRCDPISGHVSLFWYQQALGQGPEFLTYFQNEAQLDKSGLPSDRFFAERPEGSVSTLKIQRTQQEDSAVYLCASSPPRTRTYNEQFFGPGTRLTVL.

As DNA, the CDR3 is TGTGCCAGCAGTGAGGCCTTCAATGAGCAGTTCTTC. Residues: CASSEAFNEQFF. The V call is TRBV6-1, the J call TRBJ2-1, with D hard to call. The V and J ends lost 3 bases and 6 bases respectively, with 6 bases between them. The germline V gene has CDR1 MNHNS and CDR2 SASEGT. This CDR3 region has 12 residues.

V and J are TRBV6-1 and TRBJ1-1, with a tentative D call TRBD1 (6 bases). This CDR3 has 13 amino acids. Trimming took off 5 bases at V and 7 bases at J, with 14 bases between the two ends. Germline V gives CDR1 MNHNS, CDR2 SASEGT. The CDR3, as DNA: TGTGCCAGCAGTCAACACAGGGATAGTGAAGCTTTCTTT. Translation: CASSQHRDSEAFF.

This clonotype has more than one count but fewer than ten. The chain carries TRBV20-1 and TRBJ2-1; 14 bases are shared with TRBD2. This CDR3 comprises 16 residues. V lost 1 base to trimming and J lost 2 bases; unmatched junction nucleotides: 1. The germline CDR1 and CDR2 sequences are DFQATT and SNEGSKA (reference sequence). The CDR3 sequence is CSARGLAGGTYNEQFF. The DNA of the CDR3 is TGCAGTGCTAGAGGACTAGCGGGGGGGACCTACAATGAGCAGTTCTTC.

J is TRBJ2-3 and V is TRBV6-4, with TRBD2 identical over 8 bases. The V segment lost 2 bases and the J segment 2 bases; nucleotides outside the gene matches: 9. Germline CDR1 MRHNA, CDR2 SNTAGT. The CDR3 runs to 17 residues. The CDR3 region is CASSDREAGGPTDTQYF. The CDR3 nucleotides are TGTGCCAGCAGTGACCGCGAGGCGGGGGGACCCACAGATACGCAGTATTTT.